Listed here is a single T cell receptor (beta chain). Its specificity is not known. The V gene's germline CDR1 is SGHTA and CDR2 FQGNSA. V was pared by 5 bases and J by 7 bases, with 12 bases of the junction left unmatched. The CDR3 spans 15 residues. The data belong to a study of blood T cells in healthy people across ages. With a J-beta primer mix and a sample-barcoded 5' primer, a second PCR ran roughly 6 to 11 cycles. Each of the cDNA molecules was tagged by a template-switch adaptor with 12 random nucleotides. TCRdb independently ran MiXCR on the 5' RACE reads; one entry per CDR3 protein. The sample comprises 720,000 or so distinct CDR3 sequences, 40% to 50% of which are singletons, and approximately 31% rests with the top ten. Study-level findings and limits: Significant beta diversity loss was already apparent by age roughly 40, declining roughly linearly. Leaving the PBMCs unsorted stopped any conclusive comparison of naive versus antigen-experienced cells.

The study isolated at least 6.5 million PBMCs from each sample. The TCR was taken from an elderly man in good health. The chain combines TRBV7-2 with TRBJ1-2, with 8 bases identical to TRBD1. The sample consisted of blood. The CDR3 is CASSLTDRDSVGYTF. In nucleotides, the CDR3 is TGTGCCAGCAGCCTTACGGACAGGGATTCCGTTGGCTACACCTTC.